This T cell receptor (beta chain) is drawn from a study of blood T cell repertoires in COVID-19. Overall study: The United States, Italy and Spain provided the acute and convalescent COVID-19 samples.

Original processing notes: Quantification of nucleated cells was approximated via reference gene primer amplification. Clones were sequenced by immunoSEQ multiplex PCR, and TCRdb holds only the in-frame ones, with some missing. The V and J calls and clone size are taken from that table; D and trimming were inferred from the DNA. The profile shows 250,000 to 300,000 clones, around nine tenths of them singletons. Sequencing input: peripheral blood. The sequence was obtained from a man in his fifties with acute or convalescent COVID-19.

The CDR3 here is CATSREPPTAAQETQYF. CDR3 sequence (DNA): TGTGCCACCAGCAGAGAGCCACCTACCGCCGCTCAAGAGACCCAGTACTTC. The gene calls are TRBV15 and TRBJ2-5; the D is unclear. The length of the CDR3 is 17 residues. The V gene lost 0 bases and the J gene lost 2 bases, with 16 bases spanning the gap. CDR1 is LNHNV, CDR2 YYDKDF, per germline (reference sequence).